This entry describes one TCR beta chain. As yet, its antigen is unknown. Systemic immunosuppression or autoimmune disease history was grounds to exclude patients. The sample comes from a study of OX40 agonist ivuxolimab in advanced cancers. Looking at the study overall: Participants could have had prior anti-PD-1, anti-PD-L1 or anti-CTLA-4 therapy, and more than 35% had some. Partial responses occurred in Three dose-escalation patients, one with hepatocellular carcinoma and two with cutaneous melanoma. Study findings and constraints: CD4+ and CD8+ blood T cells expanded clonally by week 6 at 0.1 to 3.0 mg/kg.

Profiled with immunoSEQ multiplex PCR; TCRdb holds only in-frame clones, not every one. The profile shows 71,000 or so clones, 93% of them singletons. The sample consisted of CD4+ or CD8+ T cells sorted from blood, taken in a trial of the OX40 agonist ivuxolimab. The origin of this receptor is an adult with an advanced solid tumor such as melanoma, head and neck, liver or kidney cancer.

The CDR3 coding sequence is TGTGCCAGCAGCGTAGGCTGGGGGGCCAGGGGCGAGCAGTACTTC. As protein: CASSVGWGARGEQYF. The rearrangement joins TRBV7-9 to TRBJ2-7; D is perhaps TRBD1 or TRBD2 (6 bases each). Germline values: CDR1 SEHNR, CDR2 FQNEAQ (reference sequence). Trimming took 5 bases from V and 6 from J, leaving 20 bases between them. The CDR3 length is 15 residues.